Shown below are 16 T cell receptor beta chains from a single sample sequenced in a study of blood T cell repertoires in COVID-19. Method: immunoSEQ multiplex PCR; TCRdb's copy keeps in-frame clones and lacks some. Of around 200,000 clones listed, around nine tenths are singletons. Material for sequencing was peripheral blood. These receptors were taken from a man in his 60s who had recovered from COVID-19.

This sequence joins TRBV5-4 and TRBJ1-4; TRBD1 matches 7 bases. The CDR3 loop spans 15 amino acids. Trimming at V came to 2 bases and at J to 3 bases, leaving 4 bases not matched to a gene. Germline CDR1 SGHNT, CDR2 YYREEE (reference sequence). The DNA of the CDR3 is TGTGCCAGCAGCTTTAGGCAGGGGGCTAATGAAAAACTGTTTTTT. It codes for CASSFRQGANEKLFF.

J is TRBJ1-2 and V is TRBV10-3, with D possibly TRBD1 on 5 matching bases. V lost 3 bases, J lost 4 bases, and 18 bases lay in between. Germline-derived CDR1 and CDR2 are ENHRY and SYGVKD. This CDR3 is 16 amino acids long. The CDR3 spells CAISDSTQRRGYGYTF. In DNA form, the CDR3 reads TGTGCCATCAGTGACTCGACACAACGGAGGGGCTATGGCTACACCTTC.

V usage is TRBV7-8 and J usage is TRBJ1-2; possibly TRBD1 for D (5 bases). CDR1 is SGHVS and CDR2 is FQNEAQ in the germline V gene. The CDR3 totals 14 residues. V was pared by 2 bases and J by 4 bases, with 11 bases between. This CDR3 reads CASSLMQGSYGYTF. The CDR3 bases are TGTGCCAGCAGCTTAATGCAGGGAAGCTATGGCTACACCTTC.

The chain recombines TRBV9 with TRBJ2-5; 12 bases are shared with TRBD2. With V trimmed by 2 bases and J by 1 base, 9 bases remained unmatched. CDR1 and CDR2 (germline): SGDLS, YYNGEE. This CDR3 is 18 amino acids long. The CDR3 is CASSVSRTSGDPQETQYF. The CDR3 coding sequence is TGTGCCAGCAGCGTGTCCAGGACTAGCGGGGACCCCCAAGAGACCCAGTACTTC.

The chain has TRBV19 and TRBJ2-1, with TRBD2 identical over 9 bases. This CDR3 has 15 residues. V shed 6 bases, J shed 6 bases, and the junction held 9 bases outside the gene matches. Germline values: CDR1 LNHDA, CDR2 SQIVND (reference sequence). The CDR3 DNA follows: TGTGCCAGTAGCGTTAGCGGGAGTGAGTTCAATGAGCAGTTCTTC. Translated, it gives CASSVSGSEFNEQFF.

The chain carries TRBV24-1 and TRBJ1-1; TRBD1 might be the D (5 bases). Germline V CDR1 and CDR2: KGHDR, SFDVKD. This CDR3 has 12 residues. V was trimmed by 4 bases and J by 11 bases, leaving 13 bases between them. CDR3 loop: CATSDTGREAFF. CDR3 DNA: TGTGCCACCAGTGACACGGGGCGGGAGGCTTTCTTT.

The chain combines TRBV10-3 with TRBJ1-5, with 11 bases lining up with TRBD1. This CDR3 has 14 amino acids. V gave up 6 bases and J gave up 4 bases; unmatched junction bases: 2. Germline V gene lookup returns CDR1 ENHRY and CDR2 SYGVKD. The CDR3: CAIRGQGGNQPQHF. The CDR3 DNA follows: TGTGCCATCAGGGGACAGGGGGGAAATCAGCCCCAGCATTTT.

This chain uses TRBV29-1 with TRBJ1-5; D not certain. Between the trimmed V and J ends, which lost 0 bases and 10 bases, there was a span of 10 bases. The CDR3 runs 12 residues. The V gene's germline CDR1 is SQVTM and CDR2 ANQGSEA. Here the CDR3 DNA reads TGCAGCGTTGAAGATGCAGGTCAACCCCAGCATTTT. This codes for CSVEDAGQPQHF. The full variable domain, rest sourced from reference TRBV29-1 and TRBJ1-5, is SAVISQKPSRDICQRGTSLTIQCQVDSQVTMMFWYRQQPGQSLTLIATANQGSEATYESGFVIDKFPISRPNLTFSTLTVSNMSPEDSSIYLCSVEDAGQPQHFGDGTRLSIL.

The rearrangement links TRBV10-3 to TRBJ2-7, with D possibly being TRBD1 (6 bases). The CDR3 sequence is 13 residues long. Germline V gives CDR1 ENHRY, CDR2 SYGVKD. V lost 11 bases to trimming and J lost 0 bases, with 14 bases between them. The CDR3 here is CAARTDSSYEQYF. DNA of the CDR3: TGTGCCGCCAGGACAGATTCCTCCTACGAGCAGTACTTC.

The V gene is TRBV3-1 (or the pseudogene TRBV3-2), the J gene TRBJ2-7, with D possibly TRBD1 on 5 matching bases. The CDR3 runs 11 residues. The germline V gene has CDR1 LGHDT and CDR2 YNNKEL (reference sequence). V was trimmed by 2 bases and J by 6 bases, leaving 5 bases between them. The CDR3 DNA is TGTGCCAGCAGCCAACAGGGCGAGCAGTACTTC. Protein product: CASSQQGEQYF.

The CDR3 nucleotides are TGTGCCAGCAGACCAGGGGGTTTCTCCTACGAGCAGTACTTC. Amino acid sequence: CASRPGGFSYEQYF. The chain has TRBV27 and TRBJ2-7; 7 nucleotides match TRBD1. Germline trimming cut 6 bases from V and 0 bases from J; bases unmatched to any gene: 5. Germline V gives CDR1 MNHEY, CDR2 SMNVEV (reference sequence). CDR3 size: 14 residues.

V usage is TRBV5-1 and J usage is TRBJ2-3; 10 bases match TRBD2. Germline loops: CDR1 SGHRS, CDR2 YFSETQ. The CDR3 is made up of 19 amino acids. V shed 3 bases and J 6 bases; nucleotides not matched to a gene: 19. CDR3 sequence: CASSWTATSEREGRDTQYF. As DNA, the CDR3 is TGCGCCAGCAGCTGGACTGCAACTAGTGAGCGGGAGGGTCGGGATACGCAGTATTTT.

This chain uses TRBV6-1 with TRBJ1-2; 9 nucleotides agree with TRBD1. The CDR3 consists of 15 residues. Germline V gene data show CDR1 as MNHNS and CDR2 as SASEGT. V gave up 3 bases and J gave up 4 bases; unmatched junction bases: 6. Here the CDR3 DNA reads TGTGCCAGCAGTGACGGGACAGGGTCTTCCTATGGCTACACCTTC. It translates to CASSDGTGSSYGYTF.

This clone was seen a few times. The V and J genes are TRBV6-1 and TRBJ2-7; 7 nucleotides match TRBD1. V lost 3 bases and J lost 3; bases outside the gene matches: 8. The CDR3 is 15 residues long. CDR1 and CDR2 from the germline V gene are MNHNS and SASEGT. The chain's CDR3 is CASSDSRGLSYEQYF. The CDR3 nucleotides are TGTGCCAGCAGTGACAGTAGGGGGCTAAGCTACGAGCAGTACTTC.

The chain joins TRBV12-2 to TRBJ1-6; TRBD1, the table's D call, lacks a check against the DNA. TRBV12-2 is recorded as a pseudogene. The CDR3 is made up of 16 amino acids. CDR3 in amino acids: CASRLARGQNNSPLHF. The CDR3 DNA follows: TGTGCAAGTCGCTTAGCGCGCGGACAGAATAATTCACCCCTCCACTTT.

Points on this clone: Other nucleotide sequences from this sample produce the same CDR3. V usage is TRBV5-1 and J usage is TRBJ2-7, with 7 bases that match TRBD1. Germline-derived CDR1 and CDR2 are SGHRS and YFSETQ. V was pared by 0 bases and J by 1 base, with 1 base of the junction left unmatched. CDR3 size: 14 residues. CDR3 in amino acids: CASSLGQGSYEQYF. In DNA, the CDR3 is TGCGCCAGCAGCTTGGGACAGGGTTCCTACGAGCAGTACTTC.